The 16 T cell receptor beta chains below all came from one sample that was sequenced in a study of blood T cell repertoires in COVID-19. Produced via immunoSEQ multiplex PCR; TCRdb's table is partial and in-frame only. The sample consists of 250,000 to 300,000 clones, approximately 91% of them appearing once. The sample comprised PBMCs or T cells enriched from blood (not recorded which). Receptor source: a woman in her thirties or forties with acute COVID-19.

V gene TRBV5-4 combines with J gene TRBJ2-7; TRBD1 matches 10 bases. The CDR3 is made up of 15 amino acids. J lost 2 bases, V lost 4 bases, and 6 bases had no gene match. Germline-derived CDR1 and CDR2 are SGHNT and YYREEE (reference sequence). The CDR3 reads CASSQDRGNTYEQYF. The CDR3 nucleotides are TGTGCCAGCAGCCAGGACAGGGGGAATACCTACGAGCAGTACTTC.

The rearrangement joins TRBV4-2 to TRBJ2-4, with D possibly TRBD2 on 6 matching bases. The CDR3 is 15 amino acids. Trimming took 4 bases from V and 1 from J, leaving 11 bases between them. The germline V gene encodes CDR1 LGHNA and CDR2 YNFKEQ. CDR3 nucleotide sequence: TGTGCCAGCAGCCTCAAACGGGAGGCCAAAAACATTCAGTACTTC. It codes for CASSLKREAKNIQYF.

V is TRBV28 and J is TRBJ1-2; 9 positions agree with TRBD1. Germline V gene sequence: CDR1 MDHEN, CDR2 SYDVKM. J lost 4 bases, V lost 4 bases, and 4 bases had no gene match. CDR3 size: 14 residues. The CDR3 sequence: CASSSPGQGYGYTF. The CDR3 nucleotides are TGTGCCAGCAGTTCGCCGGGACAGGGCTATGGCTACACCTTC.

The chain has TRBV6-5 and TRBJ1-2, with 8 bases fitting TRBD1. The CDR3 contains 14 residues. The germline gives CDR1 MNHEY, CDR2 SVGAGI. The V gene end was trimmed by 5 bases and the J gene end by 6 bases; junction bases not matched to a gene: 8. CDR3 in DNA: TGTGCCAGCAGTACCCGGACAGGGTATGATGGCTACACCTTC. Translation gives CASSTRTGYDGYTF.

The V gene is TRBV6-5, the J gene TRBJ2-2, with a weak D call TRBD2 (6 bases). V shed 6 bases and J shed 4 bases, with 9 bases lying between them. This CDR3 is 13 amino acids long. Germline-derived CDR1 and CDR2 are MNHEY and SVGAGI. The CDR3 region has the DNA TGTGCCAGCAGACCCGGGGGCACCGGGGAGCTGTTTTTT. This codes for CASRPGGTGELFF.

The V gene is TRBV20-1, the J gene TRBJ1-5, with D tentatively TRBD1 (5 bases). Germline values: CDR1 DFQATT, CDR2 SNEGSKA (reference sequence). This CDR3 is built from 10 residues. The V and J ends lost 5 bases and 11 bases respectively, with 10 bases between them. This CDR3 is CSAYRGTQHF. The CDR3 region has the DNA TGCAGTGCTTACCGGGGGACCCAGCATTTT.

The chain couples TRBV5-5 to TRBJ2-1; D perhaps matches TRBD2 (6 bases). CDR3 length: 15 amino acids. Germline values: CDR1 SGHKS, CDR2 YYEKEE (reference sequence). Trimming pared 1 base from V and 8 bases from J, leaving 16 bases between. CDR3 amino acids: CASSLSWGGNDEQFF. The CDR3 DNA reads TGTGCCAGCAGCTTGTCGTGGGGAGGTAACGATGAGCAGTTCTTC.

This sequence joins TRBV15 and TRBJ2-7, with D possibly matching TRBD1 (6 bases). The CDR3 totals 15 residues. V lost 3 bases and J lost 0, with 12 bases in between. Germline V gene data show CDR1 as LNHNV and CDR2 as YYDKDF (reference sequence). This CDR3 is CATSSEQGPSYEQYF. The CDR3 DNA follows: TGTGCCACCAGCAGTGAACAGGGTCCCTCCTACGAGCAGTACTTC.

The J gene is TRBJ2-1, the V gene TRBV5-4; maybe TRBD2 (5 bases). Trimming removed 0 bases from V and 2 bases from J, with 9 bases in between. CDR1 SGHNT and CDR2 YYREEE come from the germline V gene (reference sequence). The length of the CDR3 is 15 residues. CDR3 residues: CASSLAAGTYNEQFF. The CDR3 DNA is TGTGCCAGCAGCTTGGCCGCGGGTACCTACAATGAGCAGTTCTTC. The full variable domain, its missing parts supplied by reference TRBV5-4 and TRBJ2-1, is ETGVTQSPTHLIKTRGQQVTLRCSSQSGHNTVSWYQQALGQGPQFIFQYYREEENGRGNFPPRFSGLQFPNYSSELNVNALELDDSALYLCASSLAAGTYNEQFFGPGTRLTVL.

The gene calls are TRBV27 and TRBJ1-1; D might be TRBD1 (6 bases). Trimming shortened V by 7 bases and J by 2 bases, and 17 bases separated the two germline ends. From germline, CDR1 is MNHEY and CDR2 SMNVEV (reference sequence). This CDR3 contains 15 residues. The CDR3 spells CASTTTQGPNTEAFF. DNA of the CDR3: TGTGCCAGCACCACCACACAGGGACCTAACACTGAAGCTTTCTTT.

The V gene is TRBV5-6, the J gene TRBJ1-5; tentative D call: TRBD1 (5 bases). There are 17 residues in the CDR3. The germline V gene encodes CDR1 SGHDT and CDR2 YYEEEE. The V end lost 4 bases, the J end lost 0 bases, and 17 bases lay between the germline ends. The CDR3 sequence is CASSILGGGNSNQPQHF. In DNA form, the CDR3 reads TGTGCCAGCAGCATTTTAGGCGGGGGGAATAGCAATCAGCCCCAGCATTTT.

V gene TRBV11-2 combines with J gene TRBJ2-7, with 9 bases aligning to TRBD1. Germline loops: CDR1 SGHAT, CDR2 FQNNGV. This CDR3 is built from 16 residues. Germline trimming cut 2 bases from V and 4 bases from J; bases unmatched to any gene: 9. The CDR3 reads CASSLFPGTGLYEQYF. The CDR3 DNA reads TGTGCCAGCAGCTTATTCCCCGGGACAGGGTTATACGAGCAGTACTTC. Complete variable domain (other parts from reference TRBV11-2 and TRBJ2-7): EAGVAQSPRYKIIEKRQSVAFWCNPISGHATLYWYQQILGQGPKLLIQFQNNGVVDDSQLPKDRFSAERLKGVDSTLKIQPAKLEDSAVYLCASSLFPGTGLYEQYFGPGTRLTVT.

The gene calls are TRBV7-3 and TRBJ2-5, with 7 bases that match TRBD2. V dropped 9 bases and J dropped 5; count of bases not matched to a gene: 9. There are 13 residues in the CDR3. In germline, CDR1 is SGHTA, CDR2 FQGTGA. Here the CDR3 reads CASKRAGDETQYF. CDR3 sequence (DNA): TGTGCCAGTAAAAGGGCGGGAGATGAGACCCAGTACTTC.

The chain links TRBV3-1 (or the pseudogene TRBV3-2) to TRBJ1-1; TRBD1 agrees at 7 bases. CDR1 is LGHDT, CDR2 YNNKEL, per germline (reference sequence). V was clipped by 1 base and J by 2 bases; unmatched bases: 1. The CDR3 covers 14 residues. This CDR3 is CASSQGQGNTEAFF. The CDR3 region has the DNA TGTGCCAGCAGCCAAGGACAGGGAAACACTGAAGCTTTCTTT.

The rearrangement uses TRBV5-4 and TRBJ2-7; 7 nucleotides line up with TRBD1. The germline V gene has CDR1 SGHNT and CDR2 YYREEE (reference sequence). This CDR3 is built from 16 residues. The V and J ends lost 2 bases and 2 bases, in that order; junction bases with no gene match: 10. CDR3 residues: CASSFDQGVLTYEQYF. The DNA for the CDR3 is TGTGCCAGCAGCTTCGACCAGGGGGTTCTGACCTACGAGCAGTACTTC.

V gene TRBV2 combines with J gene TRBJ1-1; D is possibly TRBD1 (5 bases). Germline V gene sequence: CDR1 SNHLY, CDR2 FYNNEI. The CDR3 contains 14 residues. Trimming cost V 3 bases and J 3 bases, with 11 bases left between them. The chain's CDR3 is CASSEAGIYTEAFF. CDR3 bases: TGTGCCAGCAGTGAGGCAGGGATTTACACTGAAGCTTTCTTT. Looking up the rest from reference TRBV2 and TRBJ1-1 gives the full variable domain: EPEVTQTPSHQVTQMGQEVILRCVPISNHLYFYWYRQILGQKVEFLVSFYNNEISEKSEIFDDQFSVERPDGSNFTLKIRSTKLEDSAMYFCASSEAGIYTEAFFGQGTRLTVV.